The sequence of this T cell receptor (beta chain) was determined in a study of beta chain features in type 1 diabetes. For the study at large: Sorted cells from all samples, numbering 95 million to 140 million, were examined. Study-wide findings and caveats: Patients' naive, central memory and regulatory TCRB repertoires appeared more alike than those of healthy donors.

About this clone: Its antigen is not identified.

CD4+ naive, central memory, regulatory and stem cell-like memory cells were sorted via CD45RO/CCR7/CD25/CD127/CD95/CD27. The sequenced template was cDNA made from the entire isolated RNA. Profiling relied on immunoSEQ multiplex PCR, and the TCRdb table lists in-frame clones only, not all of them. This sample yields about 150,000 clones, of which about 8.5% are seen a single time; almost 0.65% belongs to the top ten. The J segment lost 8 bases and the V segment lost 5 bases, leaving 5 bases of the junction unmatched. The CDR3 consists of 13 residues. Looked up from germline, CDR1 is SGHNT and CDR2 is YENEEA.

The rearrangement uses TRBV11-3 and TRBJ1-4, with 7 bases lining up with TRBD1. Specimen: central memory CD4+ T cells from blood. The TCR was taken from a man between 18 and 29 years old in good health. The CDR3 is CASSPRGKEKLFF. In DNA, the CDR3 is TGTGCCAGCAGCCCCAGGGGGAAAGAAAAACTGTTTTTT.